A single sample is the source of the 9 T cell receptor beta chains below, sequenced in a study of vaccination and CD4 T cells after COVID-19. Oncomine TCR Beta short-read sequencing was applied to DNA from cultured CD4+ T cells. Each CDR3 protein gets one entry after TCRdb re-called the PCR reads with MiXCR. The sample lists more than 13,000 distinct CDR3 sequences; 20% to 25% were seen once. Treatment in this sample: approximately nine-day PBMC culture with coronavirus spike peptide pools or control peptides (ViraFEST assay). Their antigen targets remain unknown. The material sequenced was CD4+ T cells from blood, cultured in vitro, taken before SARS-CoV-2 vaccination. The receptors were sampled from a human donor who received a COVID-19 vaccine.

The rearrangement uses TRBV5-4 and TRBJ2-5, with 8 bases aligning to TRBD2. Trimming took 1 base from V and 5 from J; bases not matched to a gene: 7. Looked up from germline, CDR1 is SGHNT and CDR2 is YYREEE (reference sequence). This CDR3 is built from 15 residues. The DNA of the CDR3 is TGTGCCAGCAGCTTGTCGGGACTAGGTCAGGAGACCCAGTACTTC. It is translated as CASSLSGLGQETQYF.

For the CDR3, the DNA is TGTGCCAGCAGTTCACCAGGGTCTGGAAACACCATATATTTT. Translated, it gives CASSSPGSGNTIYF. The chain combines TRBV6-5 with TRBJ1-3; D possibly corresponds to TRBD1 (5 bases). The germline V and J ends were trimmed by 4 bases and 1 base, with 8 bases remaining between them. The CDR3 length is 14 residues. CDR1 and CDR2 (germline): MNHEY, SVGAGI.

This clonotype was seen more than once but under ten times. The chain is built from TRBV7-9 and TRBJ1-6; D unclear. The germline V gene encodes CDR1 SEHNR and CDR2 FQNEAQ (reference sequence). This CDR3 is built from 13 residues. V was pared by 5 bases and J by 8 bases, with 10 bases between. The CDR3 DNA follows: TGTGCCAGCAGCCTAGGTTGGGATTCACCCCTCCACTTT. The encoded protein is CASSLGWDSPLHF. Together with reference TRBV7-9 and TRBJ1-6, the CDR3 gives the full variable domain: DTGVSQNPRHKITKRGQNVTFRCDPISEHNRLYWYRQTLGQGPEFLTYFQNEAQLEKSRLLSDRFSAERPKGSFSTLEIQRTEQGDSAMYLCASSLGWDSPLHFGNGTRLTVT.

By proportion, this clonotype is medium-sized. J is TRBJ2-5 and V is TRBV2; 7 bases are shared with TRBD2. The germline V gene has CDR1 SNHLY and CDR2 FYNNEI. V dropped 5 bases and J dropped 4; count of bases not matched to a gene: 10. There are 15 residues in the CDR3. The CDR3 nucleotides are TGTGCCAGCAGTACTGAGGGGCGGGGGAGAGAGACCCAGTACTTC. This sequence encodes CASSTEGRGRETQYF.

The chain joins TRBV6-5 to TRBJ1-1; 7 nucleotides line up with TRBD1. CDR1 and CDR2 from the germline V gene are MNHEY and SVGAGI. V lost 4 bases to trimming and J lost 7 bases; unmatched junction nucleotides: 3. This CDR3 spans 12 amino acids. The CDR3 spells CASSSGGDEAFF. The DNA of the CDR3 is TGTGCCAGCAGTTCAGGGGGAGATGAAGCTTTCTTT.

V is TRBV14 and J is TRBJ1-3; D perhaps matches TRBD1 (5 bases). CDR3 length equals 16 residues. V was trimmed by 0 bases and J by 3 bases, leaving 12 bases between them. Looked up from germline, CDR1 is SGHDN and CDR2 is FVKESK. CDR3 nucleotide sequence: TGTGCCAGCAGCCAAGATAACGGGGCAGTTGGAAACACCATATATTTT. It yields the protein CASSQDNGAVGNTIYF.

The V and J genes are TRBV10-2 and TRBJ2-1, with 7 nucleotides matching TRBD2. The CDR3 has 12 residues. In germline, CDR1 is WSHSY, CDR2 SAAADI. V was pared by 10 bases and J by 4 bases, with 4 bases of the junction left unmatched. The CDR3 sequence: CAMGGGYNEQFF. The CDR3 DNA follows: TGCGCCATGGGGGGGGGGTACAATGAGCAGTTCTTC.

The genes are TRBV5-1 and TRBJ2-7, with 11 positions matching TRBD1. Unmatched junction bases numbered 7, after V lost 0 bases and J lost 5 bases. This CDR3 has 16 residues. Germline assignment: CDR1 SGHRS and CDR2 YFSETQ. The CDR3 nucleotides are TGCGCCAGCAGCTTGGGCGGGACAGGGGGTTTTGACGAGCAGTACTTC. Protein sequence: CASSLGGTGGFDEQYF.

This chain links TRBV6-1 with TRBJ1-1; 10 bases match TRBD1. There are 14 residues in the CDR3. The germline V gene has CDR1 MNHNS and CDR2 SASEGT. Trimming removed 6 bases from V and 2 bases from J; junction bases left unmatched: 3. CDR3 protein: CASSWDRGNTEAFF. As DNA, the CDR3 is TGTGCCAGCAGCTGGGACAGGGGCAACACTGAAGCTTTCTTT.